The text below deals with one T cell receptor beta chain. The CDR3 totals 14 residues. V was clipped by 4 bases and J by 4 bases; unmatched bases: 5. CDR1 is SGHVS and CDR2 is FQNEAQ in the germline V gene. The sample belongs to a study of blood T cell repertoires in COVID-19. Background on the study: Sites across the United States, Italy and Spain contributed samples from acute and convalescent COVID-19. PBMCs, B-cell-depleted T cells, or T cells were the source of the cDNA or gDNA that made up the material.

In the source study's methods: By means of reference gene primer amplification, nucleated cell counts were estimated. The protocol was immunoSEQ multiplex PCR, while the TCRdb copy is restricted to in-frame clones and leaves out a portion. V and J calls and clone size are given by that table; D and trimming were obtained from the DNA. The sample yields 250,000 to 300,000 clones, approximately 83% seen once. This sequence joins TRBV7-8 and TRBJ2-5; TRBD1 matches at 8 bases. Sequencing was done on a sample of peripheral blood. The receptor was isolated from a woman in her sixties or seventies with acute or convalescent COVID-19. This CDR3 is CASSSGQGLETQYF. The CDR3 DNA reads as TGTGCCAGCAGCTCCGGACAGGGACTAGAGACCCAGTACTTC.